This T cell receptor beta chain came from a study of post-analysis software for immune sequencing data. The overall study: Secondary progressive, relapsing-remitting and progressive-relapsing multiple sclerosis were among the included disease courses.

This clonotype was observed once. Its antigen is as yet unknown. This may be a read error, as it is one base from a much larger clone. The authors incorporated unique molecular identifiers into the TCR beta cDNA libraries. Between about 0.95 and 11 million T cells gave rise to hundreds of thousands of cDNA molecules. TCRdb re-called the PCR reads through MiXCR, storing one row per CDR3 protein. The table shows 380,000 or so distinct CDR3 sequences, with around 37% occurring only once. General study findings and limits: Samples from a shared batch, those prepared together, strongly co-clustered by F measure. The normalized Chao1 diversity of multiple sclerosis patients was significantly lower than that of controls. The five TRBV segments detected at higher frequency in patients than in controls included TRBV5-6, TRBV5-1 and TRBV20-1.

The CDR3 consists of 14 residues. Germline V gene data show CDR1 as SGHRS and CDR2 as YFSETQ. Trimming took off 0 bases at V and 2 bases at J, with 8 bases between the two ends. The TCR originated in a girl between 5 and 17 years old with multiple sclerosis. Sample: blood. The V gene is TRBV5-1, the J gene TRBJ2-5, with D unclear. The CDR3 protein is CASSLEGGQETQYF. CDR3 sequence (DNA): TGCGCCAGCAGCTTGGAGGGCGGACAAGAGACCCAGTACTTC.